This T cell receptor beta chain is drawn from a study of response to subunit inactivated influenza vaccine. Using its own MiXCR run on the RT-PCR reads, TCRdb lists one record per CDR3 protein. The sample includes 150,000 or so distinct CDR3 sequences, around 11% of them seen just once. This clonotype was counted at least ten times. Its cognate antigen is unknown. Study-wide results and caveats: Each seasonal influenza vaccination recruits few new T cells, the authors suggested.

The sequences come from CD8+ T cells sorted from PBMCs, collected less than 30 months after vaccination. This TCR was sampled from a man between 45 and 75 years old who received an inactivated influenza vaccine.

The CDR3 bases are TGTGCCAGCAGCTTATCCATCTCTGGAAACACCATATATTTT. This translates into CASSLSISGNTIYF. This chain links TRBV7-2 with TRBJ1-3, with D unresolved. Germline V gene lookup returns CDR1 SGHTA and CDR2 FQGNSA. This CDR3 contains 14 residues. V lost 2 bases to trimming and J lost 0 bases, with 5 bases between them.